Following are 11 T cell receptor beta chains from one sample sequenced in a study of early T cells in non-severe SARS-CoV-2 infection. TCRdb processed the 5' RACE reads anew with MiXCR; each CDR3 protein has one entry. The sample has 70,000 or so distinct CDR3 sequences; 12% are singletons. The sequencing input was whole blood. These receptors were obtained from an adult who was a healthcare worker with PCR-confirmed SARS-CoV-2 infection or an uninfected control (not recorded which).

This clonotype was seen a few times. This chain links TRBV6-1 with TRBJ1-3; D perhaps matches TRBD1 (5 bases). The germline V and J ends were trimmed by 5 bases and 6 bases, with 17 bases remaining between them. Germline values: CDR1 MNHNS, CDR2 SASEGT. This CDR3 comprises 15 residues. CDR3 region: CASSPFGTPENTIYF. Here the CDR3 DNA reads TGTGCCAGCAGTCCGTTCGGGACTCCCGAAAACACCATATATTTT.

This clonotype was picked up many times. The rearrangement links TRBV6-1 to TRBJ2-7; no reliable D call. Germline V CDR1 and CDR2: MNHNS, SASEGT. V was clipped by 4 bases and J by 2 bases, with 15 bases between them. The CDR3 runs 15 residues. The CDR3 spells CASSALNRSPYEQYF. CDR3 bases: TGTGCCAGCAGTGCCCTTAACCGAAGCCCCTACGAGCAGTACTTC.

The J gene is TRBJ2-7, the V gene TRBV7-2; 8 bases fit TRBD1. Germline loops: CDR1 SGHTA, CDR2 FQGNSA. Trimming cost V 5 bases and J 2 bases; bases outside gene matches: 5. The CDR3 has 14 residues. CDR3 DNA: TGTGCCAGCAGCCCAGGGGGCAGAGCCTACGAGCAGTACTTC. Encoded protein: CASSPGGRAYEQYF.

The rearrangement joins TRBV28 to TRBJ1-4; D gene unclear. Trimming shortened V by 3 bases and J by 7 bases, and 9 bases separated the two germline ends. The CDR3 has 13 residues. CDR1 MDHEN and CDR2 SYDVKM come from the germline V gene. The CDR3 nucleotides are TGTGCCAGCAGTTTTTCCTGGGGTGAAAAACTGTTTTTT. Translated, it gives CASSFSWGEKLFF.

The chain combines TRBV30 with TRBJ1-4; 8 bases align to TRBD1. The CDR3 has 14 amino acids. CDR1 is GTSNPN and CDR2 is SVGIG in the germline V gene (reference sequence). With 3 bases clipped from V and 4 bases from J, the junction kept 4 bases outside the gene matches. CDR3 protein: CAWRGTGSNEKLFF. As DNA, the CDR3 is TGTGCCTGGAGAGGGACAGGAAGTAATGAAAAACTGTTTTTT.

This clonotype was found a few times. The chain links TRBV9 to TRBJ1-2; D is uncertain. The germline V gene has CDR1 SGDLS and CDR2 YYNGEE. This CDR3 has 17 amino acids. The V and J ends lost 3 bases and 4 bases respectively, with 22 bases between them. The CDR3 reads CASSAILRSGNGYGYTF. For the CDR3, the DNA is TGTGCCAGCAGCGCAATCTTAAGGTCGGGAAATGGCTATGGCTACACCTTC.

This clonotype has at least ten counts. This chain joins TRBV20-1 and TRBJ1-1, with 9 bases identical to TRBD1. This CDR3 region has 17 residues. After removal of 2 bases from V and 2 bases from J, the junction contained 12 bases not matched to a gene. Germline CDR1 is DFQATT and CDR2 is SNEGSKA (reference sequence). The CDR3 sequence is CSARSAPGQGGNTEAFF. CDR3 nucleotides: TGCAGTGCTAGATCAGCCCCGGGACAGGGAGGCAACACTGAAGCTTTCTTT.

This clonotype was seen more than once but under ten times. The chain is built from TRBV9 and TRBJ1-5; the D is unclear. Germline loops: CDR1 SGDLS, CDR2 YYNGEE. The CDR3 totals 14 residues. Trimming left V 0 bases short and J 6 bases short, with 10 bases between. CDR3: CASSVGPVSQPQHF. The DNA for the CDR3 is TGTGCCAGCAGCGTAGGCCCAGTCAGTCAGCCCCAGCATTTT.

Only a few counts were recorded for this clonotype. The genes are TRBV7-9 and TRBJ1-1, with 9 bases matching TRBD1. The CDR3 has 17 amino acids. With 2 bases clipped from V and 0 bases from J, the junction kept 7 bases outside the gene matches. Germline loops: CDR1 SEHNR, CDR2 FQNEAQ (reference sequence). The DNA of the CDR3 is TGTGCCAGCAGCTTATGGGTGACAGGGGGAGTGAACACTGAAGCTTTCTTT. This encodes CASSLWVTGGVNTEAFF.

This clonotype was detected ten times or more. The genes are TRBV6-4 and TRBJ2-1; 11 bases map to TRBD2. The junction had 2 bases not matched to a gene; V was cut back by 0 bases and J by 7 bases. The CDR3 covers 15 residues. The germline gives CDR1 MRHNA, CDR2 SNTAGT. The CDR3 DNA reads TGTGCCAGCAGTGACTCTAGCGGGGGGGCAAATGAGCAGTTCTTC. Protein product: CASSDSSGGANEQFF.

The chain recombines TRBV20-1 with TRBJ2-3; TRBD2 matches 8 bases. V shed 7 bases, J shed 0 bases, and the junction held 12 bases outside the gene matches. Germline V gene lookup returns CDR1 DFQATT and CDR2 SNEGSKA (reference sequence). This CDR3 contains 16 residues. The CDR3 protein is CSVRGGRRISTDTQYF. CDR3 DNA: TGCAGTGTTCGGGGGGGGCGGCGTATAAGCACAGATACGCAGTATTTT.